Given below is one T cell receptor (beta chain) in context. The record originates from a study of Ad26.COV2.S vaccination and SARS-CoV-2 variants. The wider study: Doses of Ad26.COV2.S were injected into muscle once or twice, 56 days apart.

This sample's treatment: 15 to 20 received Ad26.COV2.S at low or high dose, single or two shots; 5 received placebo; per-sample allocation not given. The investigators took samples on day 63 after the first vaccine or placebo injection. The CDR3 runs 14 residues. Germline assignment: CDR1 MNHEY and CDR2 SVGEGT. With V trimmed by 6 bases and J by 2 bases, 3 bases remained unmatched. Profiled with immunoSEQ multiplex PCR; TCRdb holds only in-frame clones, not every one. The sample carries around 340,000 clones, around 88% recorded once. The TCR sequence derives from a person aged 18 to 65 who received the Ad26.COV2.S COVID-19 vaccine or a placebo. The gene calls are TRBV6-2 or TRBV6-3 and TRBJ1-3; 8 bases are shared with TRBD1. Sequenced here: peripheral blood, sampled in a trial of Ad26.COV2.S vaccine versus placebo. The CDR3 DNA reads TGTGCCAGCAGCCAGGACAGGGCTGGAAACACCATATATTTT. Translated, it gives CASSQDRAGNTIYF.